A selection of T cell receptor beta chains follows, all from one sample in a study of blood T cell repertoires in COVID-19. Clones were sequenced by immunoSEQ multiplex PCR, and TCRdb holds only the in-frame ones, with some missing. This sample carries tens of thousands of clones, 80% of them seen once, and the ten largest clones take 15% to 20%. Sample: peripheral blood. The origin of the receptors is a woman older than 75 with acute or convalescent COVID-19. CDR3s include the opening cysteine and the closing phenylalanine or tryptophan. The D gene is left open where the match is weak. Expanded clones get a size class; other rows say once, few or many, or leave the size out.

size | D | J | V | DNA | CDR3
once | NA | TRBJ1-2 | TRBV6-5 | TGTGCCAGCAGCCTGCAGTCGAGGGCGAGAGGCTACACCTTC | CASSLQSRARGYTF
once | TRBD1 | TRBJ1-1 | TRBV7-2 | TGTGCCAGCAGCGTCGCCGGGACAGGGGTGACTGAAGCTTTCTTT | CASSVAGTGVTEAFF
once | TRBD2 | TRBJ2-3 | TRBV4-2 | TGTGCCAGCAAACTAGCGGACACAGATACGCAGTATTTT | CASKLADTDTQYF
NA | NA | TRBJ1-1 | TRBV9 | TGTGCCAGCAGCGACAGGATTCCCACTGAAGCTTTCTTT | CASSDRIPTEAFF
NA | NA | TRBJ2-3 | TRBV10-3 | TGTGCCATCAGTGCCCCTACAGATACGCAGTATTTT | CAISAPTDTQYF
NA | TRBD1 | TRBJ2-2 | TRBV5-1 | TGCGCCAGCAGCAACGACAGGGGGCCGAACACCGGGGAGCTGTTTTTT | CASSNDRGPNTGELFF
NA | NA | TRBJ1-6 | TRBV15 | TGTGCCACCAGCAGAGATCCCAGAAGAGAGGGTCGGAATTCACCCCTCCACTTT | CATSRDPRREGRNSPLHF
NA | NA | TRBJ2-1 | TRBV7-9 | TGTGCCAGCAGCTTAGGGACAGCTCACTACAATGAGCAGTTCTTC | CASSLGTAHYNEQFF
few | TRBD1 | TRBJ1-5 | TRBV19 | TGTGCCAGTTGGGACAGGCTAAGCAATCAGCCCCAGCATTTT | CASWDRLSNQPQHF
NA | TRBD2 | TRBJ2-3 | TRBV10-2 | TGCGCCAGCAGTGAGTCGAGGACTAGCGGGAGCAAGGGGGCGCAGTATTTT | CASSESRTSGSKGAQYF
NA | TRBD1 | TRBJ1-2 | TRBV3-1/TRBV3-2 | TGTGCCAGCAGCCAAGAAATCGGCTTAAGGACAGGGTCCTATGGCTACACCTTC | CASSQEIGLRTGSYGYTF
NA | TRBD2 | TRBJ2-7 | TRBV6-5 | TGTGCCAGCAGTTATAGCGGGAAACCGAACTACGAGCAGTACTTC | CASSYSGKPNYEQYF
NA | TRBD1 | TRBJ1-1 | TRBV15 | TGTGCCACCAGCCGGGACAGGGAGGATGCTTTCTTT | CATSRDREDAFF
once | NA | TRBJ1-4 | TRBV6-5 | TGTGCCAGCAGTTACGTCCTCCCCAGGGCGAATGAAAAACTGTTTTTT | CASSYVLPRANEKLFF
once | NA | TRBJ1-2 | TRBV27 | TGTGCCAGCAGCCGGGGGGAGAGCGATGGCTACACCTTC | CASSRGESDGYTF
NA | NA | TRBJ2-2 | TRBV7-8 | TGTGCCAGCAGCCCACGGCGGGAAGGTGGGGAGCTGTTTTTT | CASSPRREGGELFF
NA | NA | TRBJ2-7 | TRBV7-2 | TGTGCCAGCAGCTCCTTTGACACCTACGAGCAGTACTTC | CASSSFDTYEQYF
NA | TRBD2 | TRBJ2-3 | TRBV5-1 | TGCGCCAGCAGCTTCACTACTAGCGGGGGGTTTAATACGCAGTATTTT | CASSFTTSGGFNTQYF
NA | TRBD1 | TRBJ2-2 | TRBV19 | TGTGCCAGTAGTATAGGTCCGGGACAGAGAAACACCGGGGAGCTGTTTTTT | CASSIGPGQRNTGELFF
NA | TRBD1 | TRBJ1-5 | TRBV3-1/TRBV3-2 | TGTGCCAGCAGCCAGAATAACAGGGGCACCAGCAATCAGCCCCAGCATTTT | CASSQNNRGTSNQPQHF
NA | TRBD2 | TRBJ2-3 | TRBV5-1 | TGCGCCAGCAGCTCCGGGACTAGCGGGATGACAGATACGCAGTATTTT | CASSSGTSGMTDTQYF
NA | TRBD2 | TRBJ2-1 | TRBV5-1 | TGCGCCAGCAGCTTGAGGGCGGGAGGTTACAATGAGCAGTTCTTC | CASSLRAGGYNEQFF
once | NA | TRBJ2-2 | TRBV2 | TGTGCCAGCAGTGGAAGGCGAGGCACCGGGGAGCTGTTTTTT | CASSGRRGTGELFF
few | NA | TRBJ2-7 | TRBV10-1 | TGCGCCAGCAGTGAAGGGGGACTACCCTACGAGCAGTACTTC | CASSEGGLPYEQYF
NA | NA | TRBJ1-1 | TRBV5-1 | TGCGCCAGCAGCCTTCAGGGTGACACTGAAGCTTTCTTT | CASSLQGDTEAFF
NA | NA | TRBJ2-1 | TRBV19 | TGTGCCAGTAGTATGGGGTACGGGGGATCCTACAATGAGCAGTTCTTC | CASSMGYGGSYNEQFF
NA | TRBD1 | TRBJ2-3 | TRBV11-3 | TGTGCCAGCAGCCATCCCGGGACAGGGAAAGATACGCAGTATTTT | CASSHPGTGKDTQYF
few | TRBD1 | TRBJ2-7 | TRBV5-5 | TGTGCCAGCAGCTTGGCGACCGGGACAGGGAACTACGAGCAGTACTTC | CASSLATGTGNYEQYF
NA | TRBD1 | TRBJ1-4 | TRBV5-1 | TGCGCCAGCAGCCGGGACAGCATAATGGAAAAACTGTTTTTT | CASSRDSIMEKLFF
NA | TRBD1 | TRBJ1-5 | TRBV6-4 | TGTGCCAGCAGCCGGACAGGGGAAGGCAATCAGCCCCAGCATTTT | CASSRTGEGNQPQHF
NA | NA | TRBJ2-3 | TRBV12-5 | TGTGCTAGTGGTTTGGCTGCACTTTACACAGATACGCAGTATTTT | CASGLAALYTDTQYF
few | TRBD1 | TRBJ2-7 | TRBV5-5 | TGTGCCAGCAGCTTGACCGGGACAGAGGCCTACGAGCAGTACTTC | CASSLTGTEAYEQYF
once | TRBD1 | TRBJ2-5 | TRBV23-1 | TGCGCCAGCAGTCAAATTCCGTCCTCAGGGGGCACGCAGGAGACCCAGTACTTC | CASSQIPSSGGTQETQYF
once | TRBD1 | TRBJ2-7 | TRBV4-1 | TGCGCCAGCAGCGCACCGGGACAGAAACTCTACGAGCAGTACTTC | CASSAPGQKLYEQYF
NA | NA | TRBJ1-2 | TRBV12-3/TRBV12-4 | TGTGCCAGCAGGGCAGGGGCGTGGGGCTACACCTTC | CASRAGAWGYTF
medium-sized | TRBD1 | TRBJ1-5 | TRBV19 | TGTGCCACTAAATCCATGGGGACAGGGAATCAGCCCCAGCATTTT | CATKSMGTGNQPQHF
NA | NA | TRBJ2-3 | TRBV10-3 | TGTGCCACCGGGGGGCTTAAAGCAGATACGCAGTATTTT | CATGGLKADTQYF
NA | TRBD2 | TRBJ2-1 | TRBV3-1/TRBV3-2 | TGTGCCAGCAGCCTTCAAAGAAGCGGGAGGGCCTTCGCTGAGCAGTTCTTC | CASSLQRSGRAFAEQFF
few | TRBD1 | TRBJ2-7 | TRBV30 | TGTGCCTGGAGCGGCGACAGGGTCGACGAGCAGTACTTC | CAWSGDRVDEQYF
NA | TRBD1 | TRBJ1-1 | TRBV5-4 | TGTGCCAGCAGCCCCGACCGGGACAGGGGGGGCACTGAAGCTTTCTTT | CASSPDRDRGGTEAFF
NA | TRBD1 | TRBJ2-7 | TRBV7-9 | TGTGCCAGCAGCCCCAGACAGGGGGCCAACGAGCAGTACTTC | CASSPRQGANEQYF
NA | NA | TRBJ2-2 | TRBV7-2 | TGTGCCAGCAGCCCGACTAGACACGACACCGGGGAGCTGTTTTTT | CASSPTRHDTGELFF
NA | NA | TRBJ2-3 | TRBV30 | TGTGCCTACTCGATTGGAGATACGCAGTATTTT | CAYSIGDTQYF
NA | TRBD2 | TRBJ2-1 | TRBV29-1 | TGCAGCGGCCTTGGAGTAGCGGGGGGTTACAATGAGCAGTTCTTC | CSGLGVAGGYNEQFF
NA | TRBD1 | TRBJ2-7 | TRBV6-5 | TGTGCCAGCATGGTGACCGGACAGGGGACGAGGCAGTACTTC | CASMVTGQGTRQYF
NA | NA | TRBJ2-7 | TRBV5-1 | TGCGCCAGCAGCAGAGAGGGGGGGTCCTACGAGCAGTACTTC | CASSREGGSYEQYF
once | TRBD1 | TRBJ1-5 | TRBV18 | TGTGCCAGCTCACCGTCGGGACAGGGGTTTCAGCCCCAGCATTTT | CASSPSGQGFQPQHF
NA | TRBD2 | TRBJ2-2 | TRBV7-9 | TGTGCCAGCAGCGACCATAAGGGACTACACAACACCGGGGAGCTGTTTTTT | CASSDHKGLHNTGELFF